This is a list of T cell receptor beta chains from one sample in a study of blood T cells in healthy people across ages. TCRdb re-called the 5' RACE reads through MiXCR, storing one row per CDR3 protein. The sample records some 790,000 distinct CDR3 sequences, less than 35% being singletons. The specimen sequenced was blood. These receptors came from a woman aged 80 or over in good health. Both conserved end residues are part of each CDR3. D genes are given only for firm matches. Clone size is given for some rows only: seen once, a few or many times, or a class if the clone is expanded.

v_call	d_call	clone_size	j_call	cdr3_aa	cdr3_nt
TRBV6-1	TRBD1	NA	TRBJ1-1	CATTLTGGARRDTEAFF	TGTGCCACCACCTTGACAGGGGGCGCGAGGAGGGACACTGAAGCTTTCTTT
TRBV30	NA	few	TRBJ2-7	CAWSPMNEQYF	TGTGCCTGGAGTCCGATGAACGAGCAGTACTTC
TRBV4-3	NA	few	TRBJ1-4	CASSQGVGDNEKLFF	TGCGCCAGCAGCCAAGGGGTTGGGGATAATGAAAAACTGTTTTTT
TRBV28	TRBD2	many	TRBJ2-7	CASRASVAGGSYEQYF	TGTGCCAGCAGGGCGAGCGTAGCGGGGGGCTCCTACGAGCAGTACTTC
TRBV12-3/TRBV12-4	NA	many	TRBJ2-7	CASSLSRDGEQYF	TGTGCCAGCAGTTTATCCCGGGACGGGGAGCAGTACTTC
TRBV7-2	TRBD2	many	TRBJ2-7	CASSLALSGGQGEQYF	TGTGCCAGCAGCTTAGCGCTAAGCGGGGGGCAAGGAGAGCAGTACTTC
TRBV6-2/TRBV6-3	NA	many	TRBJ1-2	CASSASTGTGYTF	TGTGCCAGCAGTGCCTCCACAGGGACTGGCTACACCTTC
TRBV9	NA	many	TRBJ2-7	CASSPGPRPNYEQYF	TGTGCCAGCAGCCCGGGACCGAGACCTAATTACGAGCAGTACTTC
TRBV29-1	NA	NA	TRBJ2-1	CSVDGSRGEQFF	TGCAGCGTTGATGGTTCTAGGGGTGAGCAGTTCTTC
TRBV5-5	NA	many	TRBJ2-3	CASSYTTSTDTQYF	TGTGCCAGCAGTTATACCACTAGCACAGATACGCAGTATTTT
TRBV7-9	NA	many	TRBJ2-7	CASSKTDSYEQYF	TGTGCCAGCAGCAAGACAGATTCCTACGAGCAGTACTTC
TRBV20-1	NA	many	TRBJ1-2	CSARDVRAGTSPYGYTF	TGCAGTGCTAGAGATGTGAGGGCGGGGACCTCACCCTATGGCTACACCTTC
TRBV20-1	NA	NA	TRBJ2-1	CSARSSDLNEQFF	TGCAGTGCTAGGTCCTCAGACCTCAATGAGCAGTTCTTC
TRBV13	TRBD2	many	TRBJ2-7	CASSLKRLAGVFSYEQYF	TGTGCCAGCAGCTTAAAGCGACTAGCGGGGGTCTTTTCCTACGAGCAGTACTTC
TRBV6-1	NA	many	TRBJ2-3	CASSEEGGGTTRDTQYF	TGTGCCAGCAGTGAAGAAGGGGGAGGGACAACACGGGATACGCAGTATTTT
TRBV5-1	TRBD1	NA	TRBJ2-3	CASSFGTESTDTQYF	TGCGCCAGCAGCTTTGGGACAGAGAGCACAGATACGCAGTATTTT
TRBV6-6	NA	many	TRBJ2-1	CASSYSGTYNEQFF	TGTGCCAGCAGTTACTCGGGGACCTATAATGAGCAGTTCTTC
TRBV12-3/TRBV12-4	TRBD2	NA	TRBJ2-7	CASSSGGGCYEQYF	TGTGCCAGCAGTTCCGGGGGGGGGTGCTACGAGCAGTACTTC
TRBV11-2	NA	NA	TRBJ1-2	CASSYQIGVYGYTF	TGTGCCAGCAGCTACCAGATAGGGGTATATGGCTACACCTTC
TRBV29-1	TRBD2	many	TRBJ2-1	CSGREAGGIYNEQFF	TGCAGCGGGAGGGAGGCGGGGGGCATCTACAATGAGCAGTTCTTC
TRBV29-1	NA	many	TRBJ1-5	CSALWGSEQPQHF	TGCAGCGCCCTGTGGGGGTCGGAGCAGCCCCAGCATTTT
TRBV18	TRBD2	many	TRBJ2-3	CASSPLPSGGARGDTQYF	TGTGCCAGCTCACCGCTGCCCAGCGGGGGGGCCCGAGGAGATACGCAGTATTTT
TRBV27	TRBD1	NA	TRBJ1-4	CASSSAGTGREKLFF	TGTGCCAGCAGTTCCGCGGGGACAGGGCGTGAAAAACTGTTTTTT
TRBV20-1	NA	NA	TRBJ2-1	CSASKSLRDPSYNEQFF	TGCAGTGCTAGTAAATCTTTACGGGACCCCTCCTACAATGAGCAGTTCTTC
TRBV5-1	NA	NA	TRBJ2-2	CASSSEPYGSTGELFF	TGCGCCAGCAGCTCGGAGCCCTATGGAAGCACCGGGGAGCTGTTTTTT
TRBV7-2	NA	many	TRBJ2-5	CASSLRAGAQETQYF	TGTGCCAGCAGCTTACGCGCTGGGGCTCAAGAGACCCAGTACTTC
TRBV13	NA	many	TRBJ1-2	CASSLRAGTAGTGYTF	TGTGCCAGCAGCTTAAGAGCCGGGACGGCTGGGACGGGCTACACCTTC
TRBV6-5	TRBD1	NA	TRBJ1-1	CASSEGQGRAEAFF	TGTGCCAGCAGCGAAGGACAGGGCCGGGCTGAAGCTTTCTTT
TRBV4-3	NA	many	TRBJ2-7	CASSQDRNGGYEQYF	TGCGCCAGCAGCCAAGATCGTAACGGGGGCTACGAGCAGTACTTC
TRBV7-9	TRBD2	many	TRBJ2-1	CASSRAGGNEQFF	TGTGCCAGCAGCAGGGCGGGGGGGAATGAGCAGTTCTTC
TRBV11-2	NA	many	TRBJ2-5	CASSSHYREETQYF	TGTGCCAGCAGCTCTCATTACAGGGAAGAGACCCAGTACTTC
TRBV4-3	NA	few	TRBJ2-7	CASSQDLGTYEQYF	TGCGCCAGCAGCCAAGATCTTGGTACCTACGAGCAGTACTTC
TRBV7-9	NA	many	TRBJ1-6	CASSSPSSYNSPLHF	TGTGCCAGCAGCTCACCATCCTCCTATAATTCACCCCTCCACTTT
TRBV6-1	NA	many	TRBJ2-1	CASSEQGRRSQFF	TGTGCCAGCAGTGAACAGGGGCGGAGATCGCAGTTCTTC
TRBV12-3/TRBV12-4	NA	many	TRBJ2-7	CASSLSLAEQYF	TGTGCCAGCAGTTTATCGTTGGCCGAGCAGTACTTC
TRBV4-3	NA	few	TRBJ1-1	CASSQERGLEAFF	TGCGCCAGCAGCCAAGAGAGAGGACTTGAAGCTTTCTTT
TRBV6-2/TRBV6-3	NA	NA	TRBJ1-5	CASTSQGNQPQHF	TGTGCCAGCACCTCCCAGGGGAATCAGCCCCAGCATTTT
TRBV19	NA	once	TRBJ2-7	CASRAGGYEQYF	TGTGCCAGTAGGGCTGGCGGGTACGAGCAGTACTTC
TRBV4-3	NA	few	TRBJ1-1	CAGSPSWVLDTEAFF	TGCGCCGGCAGCCCCTCCTGGGTTTTGGACACTGAAGCTTTCTTT
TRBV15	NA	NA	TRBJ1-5	CATSLLPMGNQPQHF	TGTGCCACCAGCCTACTCCCAATGGGCAATCAGCCCCAGCATTTT
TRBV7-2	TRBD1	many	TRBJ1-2	CASSQIGRGRDSGYTF	TGTGCCAGCAGCCAGATCGGGAGGGGGCGCGATTCTGGCTACACCTTC
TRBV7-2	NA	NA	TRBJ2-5	CASSGGVRRETQYF	TGTGCCAGCAGCGGGGGAGTGAGAAGAGAGACCCAGTACTTC
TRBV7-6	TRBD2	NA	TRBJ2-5	CASVEGAGGPGETQYF	TGTGCCAGCGTTGAAGGGGCGGGGGGGCCTGGAGAGACCCAGTACTTT
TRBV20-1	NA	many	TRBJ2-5	CSATPTGSTETQYF	TGCAGTGCTACGCCGACAGGATCCACGGAGACCCAGTACTTC
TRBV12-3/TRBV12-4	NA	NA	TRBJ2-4	CASSLGLKGSQYF	TGTGCCAGCAGTTTGGGTTTGAAAGGGTCCCAGTACTTC